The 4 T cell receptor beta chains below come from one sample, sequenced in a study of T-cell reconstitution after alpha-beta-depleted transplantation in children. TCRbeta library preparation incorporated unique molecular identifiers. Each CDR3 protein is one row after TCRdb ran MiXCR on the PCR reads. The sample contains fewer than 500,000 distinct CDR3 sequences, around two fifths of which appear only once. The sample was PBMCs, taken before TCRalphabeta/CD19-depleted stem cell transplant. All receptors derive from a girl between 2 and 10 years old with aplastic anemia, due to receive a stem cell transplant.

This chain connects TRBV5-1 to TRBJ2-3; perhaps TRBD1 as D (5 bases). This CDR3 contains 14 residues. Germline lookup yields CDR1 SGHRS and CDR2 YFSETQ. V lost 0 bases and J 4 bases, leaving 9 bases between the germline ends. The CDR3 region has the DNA TGCGCCAGCAGCTTGGTCGACAGAGCAGATACGCAGTATTTT. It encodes CASSLVDRADTQYF.

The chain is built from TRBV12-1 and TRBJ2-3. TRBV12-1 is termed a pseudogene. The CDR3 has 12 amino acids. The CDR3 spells CASSFAPDTQYF. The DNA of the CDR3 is TGTGCCAGCAGCTTTGCACCAGATACGCAGTATTTT.

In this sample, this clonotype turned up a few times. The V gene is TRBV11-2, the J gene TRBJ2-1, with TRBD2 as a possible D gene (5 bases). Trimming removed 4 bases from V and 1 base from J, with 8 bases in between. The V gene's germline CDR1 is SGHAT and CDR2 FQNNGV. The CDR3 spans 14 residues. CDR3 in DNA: TGTGCCAGCAGCTCGGGGTTGTCCTACAATGAGCAGTTCTTC. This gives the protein CASSSGLSYNEQFF.

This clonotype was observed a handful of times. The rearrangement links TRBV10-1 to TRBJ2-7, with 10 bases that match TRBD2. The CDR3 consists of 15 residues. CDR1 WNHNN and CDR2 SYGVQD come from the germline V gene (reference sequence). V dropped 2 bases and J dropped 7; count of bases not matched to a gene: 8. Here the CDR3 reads CASSEEASGGGEQYF. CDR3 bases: TGCGCCAGCAGTGAGGAGGCTAGCGGGGGAGGAGAGCAGTACTTC.